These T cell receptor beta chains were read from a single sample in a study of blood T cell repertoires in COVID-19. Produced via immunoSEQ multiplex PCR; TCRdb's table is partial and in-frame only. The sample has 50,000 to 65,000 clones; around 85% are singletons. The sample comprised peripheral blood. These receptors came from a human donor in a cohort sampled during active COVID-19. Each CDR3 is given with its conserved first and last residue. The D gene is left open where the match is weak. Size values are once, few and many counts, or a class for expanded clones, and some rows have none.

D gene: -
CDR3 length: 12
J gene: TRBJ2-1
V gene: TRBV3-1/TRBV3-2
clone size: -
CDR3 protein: CASSQRDNEQFF
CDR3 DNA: TGTGCCAGCAGCCAGAGGGACAATGAGCAGTTCTTC

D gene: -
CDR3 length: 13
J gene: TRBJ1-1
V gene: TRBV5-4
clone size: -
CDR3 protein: CASSSGQKREAFF
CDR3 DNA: TGTGCCAGCAGCTCAGGACAGAAACGTGAAGCTTTCTTT

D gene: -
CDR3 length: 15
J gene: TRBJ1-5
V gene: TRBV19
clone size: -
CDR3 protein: CASSPLGGSRQPQHF
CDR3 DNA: TGTGCCAGTAGTCCCTTGGGGGGGTCGCGGCAGCCCCAGCATTTT

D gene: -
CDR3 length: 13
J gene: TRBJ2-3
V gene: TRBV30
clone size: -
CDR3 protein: CAWSRRGGDTQYF
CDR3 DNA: TGTGCCTGGAGTCGGAGGGGGGGGGATACGCAGTATTTT

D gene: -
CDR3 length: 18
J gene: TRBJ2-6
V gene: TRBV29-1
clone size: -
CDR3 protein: CSVEDRQGTWTGANVLTF
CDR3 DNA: TGCAGCGTTGAAGATCGTCAGGGGACATGGACTGGGGCCAACGTCCTGACTTTC

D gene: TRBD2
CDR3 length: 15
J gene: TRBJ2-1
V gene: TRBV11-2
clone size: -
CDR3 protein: CASSPRTSGRAEQFF
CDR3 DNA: TGTGCCAGCAGCCCCCGGACTAGCGGGAGGGCCGAGCAGTTCTTC

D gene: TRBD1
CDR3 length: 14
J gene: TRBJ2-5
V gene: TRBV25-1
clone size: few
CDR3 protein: CASSELDRGETQYF
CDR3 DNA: TGTGCCAGCAGTGAACTTGACAGGGGGGAGACCCAGTACTTC

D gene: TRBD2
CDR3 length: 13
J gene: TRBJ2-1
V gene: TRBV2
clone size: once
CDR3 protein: CASTSLARDEQFF
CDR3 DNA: TGTGCCAGCACTTCACTAGCGAGAGATGAGCAGTTCTTC

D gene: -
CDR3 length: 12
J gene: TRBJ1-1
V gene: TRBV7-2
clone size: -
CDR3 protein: CASSPNRGEAFF
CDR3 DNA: TGTGCCAGCAGCCCTAACCGGGGGGAAGCTTTCTTT

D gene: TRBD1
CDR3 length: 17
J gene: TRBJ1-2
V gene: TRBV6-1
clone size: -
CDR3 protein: CASSEVGTGSFDYGYTF
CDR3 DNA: TGTGCCAGCAGTGAAGTGGGGACAGGGTCGTTTGACTATGGCTACACCTTC

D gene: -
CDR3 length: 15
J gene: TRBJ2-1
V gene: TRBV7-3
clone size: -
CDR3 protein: CASSLGGGDLYEQFF
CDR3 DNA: TGTGCCAGCAGCTTAGGCGGGGGCGATTTATATGAGCAGTTCTTC

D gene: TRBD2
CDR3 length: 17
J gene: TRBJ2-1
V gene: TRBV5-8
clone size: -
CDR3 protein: CASSLRRGAGTYNEQFF
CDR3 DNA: TGTGCCAGCAGCTTACGCCGGGGAGCGGGGACCTACAATGAGCAGTTCTTC

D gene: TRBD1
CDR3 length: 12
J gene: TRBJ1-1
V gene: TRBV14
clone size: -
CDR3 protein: CASSHQGAGAFF
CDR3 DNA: TGTGCCAGCAGCCATCAGGGGGCCGGAGCTTTCTTT

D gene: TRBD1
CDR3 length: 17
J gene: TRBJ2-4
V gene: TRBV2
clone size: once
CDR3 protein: CASSRTGRIIAKNIQYF
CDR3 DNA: TGTGCCAGCAGTCGGACAGGACGCATAATAGCCAAAAACATTCAGTACTTC

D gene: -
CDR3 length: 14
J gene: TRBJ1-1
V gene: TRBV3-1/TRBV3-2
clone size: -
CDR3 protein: CASSQNILNTEAFF
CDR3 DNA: TGTGCCAGCAGCCAAAATATCCTGAACACTGAAGCTTTCTTT

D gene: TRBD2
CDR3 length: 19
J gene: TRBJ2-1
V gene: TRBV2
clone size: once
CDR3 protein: CASPPGLVSPGSSYNEQFF
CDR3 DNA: TGTGCCAGCCCGCCGGGACTAGTTTCGCCGGGCAGCTCCTACAATGAGCAGTTCTTC

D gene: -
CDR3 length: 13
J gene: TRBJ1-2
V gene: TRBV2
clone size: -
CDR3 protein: CASSEGRGNGYTF
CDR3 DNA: TGTGCCAGCAGTGAAGGCAGGGGAAATGGCTACACCTTC

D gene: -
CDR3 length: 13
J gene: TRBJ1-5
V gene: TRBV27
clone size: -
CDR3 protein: CASSLSGVQPQHF
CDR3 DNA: TGTGCCAGCAGTTTATCGGGAGTTCAGCCCCAGCATTTT

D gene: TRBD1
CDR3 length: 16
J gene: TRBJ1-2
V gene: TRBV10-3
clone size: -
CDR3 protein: CAITRTGRDANYGYTF
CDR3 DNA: TGTGCCATCACCCGGACAGGTCGTGATGCTAACTATGGCTACACCTTC

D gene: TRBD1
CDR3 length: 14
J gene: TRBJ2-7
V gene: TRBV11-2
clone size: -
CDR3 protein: CASSLDRGPYEQYF
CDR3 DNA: TGTGCCAGCAGCTTAGACAGGGGGCCCTACGAGCAGTACTTC

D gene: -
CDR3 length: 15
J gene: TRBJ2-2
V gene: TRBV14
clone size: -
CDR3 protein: CASSQEPIGLEELFF
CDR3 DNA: TGTGCCAGCAGCCAAGAACCTATCGGACTCGAGGAGCTGTTTTTT

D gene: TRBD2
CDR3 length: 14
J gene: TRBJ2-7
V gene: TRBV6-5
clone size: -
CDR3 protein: CASSYELAGQEQYF
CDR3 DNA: TGTGCCAGCAGTTACGAACTAGCGGGCCAAGAGCAGTACTTC

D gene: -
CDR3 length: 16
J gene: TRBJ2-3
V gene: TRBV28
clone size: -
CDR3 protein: CASIAAARYLTDTQYF
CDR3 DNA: TGTGCCAGCATAGCGGCGGCCAGGTACCTGACAGATACGCAGTATTTT

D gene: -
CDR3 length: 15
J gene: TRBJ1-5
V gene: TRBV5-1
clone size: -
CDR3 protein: CASSLGGTPNQPQHF
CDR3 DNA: TGCGCCAGCAGCTTGGGAGGAACGCCCAATCAGCCCCAGCATTTT

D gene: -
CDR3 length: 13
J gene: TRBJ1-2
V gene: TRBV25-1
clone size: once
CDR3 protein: CASSLAGPPGYTF
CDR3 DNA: TGTGCCAGCAGTTTGGCAGGTCCCCCTGGCTACACCTTC

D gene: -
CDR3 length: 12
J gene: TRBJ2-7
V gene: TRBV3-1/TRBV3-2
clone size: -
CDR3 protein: CASSQQDSPMRF
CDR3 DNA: TGTGCCAGCAGCCAACAAGACAGCCCCATGAGGTTC

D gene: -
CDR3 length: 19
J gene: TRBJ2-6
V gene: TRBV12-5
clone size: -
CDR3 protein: CASGLVVPSRGAGANVLTF
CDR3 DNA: TGTGCTAGTGGTTTGGTCGTCCCGTCCCGGGGTGCTGGGGCCAACGTCCTGACTTTC

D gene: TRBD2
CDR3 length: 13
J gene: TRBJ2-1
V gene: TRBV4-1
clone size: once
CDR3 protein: CASSPLAGETQFF
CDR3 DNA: TGCGCCAGCAGCCCACTAGCGGGAGAAACCCAGTTCTTC

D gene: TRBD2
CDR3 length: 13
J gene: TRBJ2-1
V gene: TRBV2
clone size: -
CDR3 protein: CASRTSGSPEQFF
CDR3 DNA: TGTGCCAGCAGGACTAGCGGGAGCCCTGAGCAGTTCTTC

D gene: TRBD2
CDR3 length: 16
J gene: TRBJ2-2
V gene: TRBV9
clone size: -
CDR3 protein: CASSVAAGGATGELFF
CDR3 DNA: TGTGCCAGCAGCGTAGCAGCGGGGGGGGCCACCGGGGAGCTGTTTTTT

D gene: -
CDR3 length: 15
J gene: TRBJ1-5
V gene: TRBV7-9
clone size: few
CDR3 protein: CASSRTTGHNQPQHF
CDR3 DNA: TGTGCCAGCAGCCGTACCACAGGACACAATCAGCCCCAGCATTTT

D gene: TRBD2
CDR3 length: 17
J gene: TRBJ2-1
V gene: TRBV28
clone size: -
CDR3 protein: CASISGLAGGRYNEQFF
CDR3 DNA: TGTGCCAGCATCTCGGGACTAGCGGGGGGCCGGTACAATGAGCAGTTCTTC

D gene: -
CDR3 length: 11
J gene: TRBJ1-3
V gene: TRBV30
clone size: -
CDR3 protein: CACAGGNTIYF
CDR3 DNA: TGTGCCTGTGCGGGTGGAAACACCATATATTTT

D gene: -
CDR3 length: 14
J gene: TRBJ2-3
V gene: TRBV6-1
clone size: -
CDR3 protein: CASSDGQSTDTQYF
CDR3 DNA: TGTGCCAGCAGTGACGGACAGAGCACAGATACGCAGTATTTT

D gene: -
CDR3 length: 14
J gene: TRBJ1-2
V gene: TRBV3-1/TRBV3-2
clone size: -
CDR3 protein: CASSQLSGDYGYTF
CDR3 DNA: TGTGCCAGCAGCCAACTCTCGGGGGACTATGGCTACACCTTC

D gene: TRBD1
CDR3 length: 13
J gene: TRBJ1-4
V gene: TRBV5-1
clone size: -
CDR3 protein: CASRTGEDEKLFF
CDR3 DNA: TGCGCCAGCAGGACAGGGGAGGATGAAAAACTGTTTTTT

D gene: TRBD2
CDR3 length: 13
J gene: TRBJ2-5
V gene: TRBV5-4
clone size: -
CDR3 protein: CASSGRGDETQYF
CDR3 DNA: TGTGCCAGCAGCGGGCGGGGGGACGAGACCCAGTACTTC

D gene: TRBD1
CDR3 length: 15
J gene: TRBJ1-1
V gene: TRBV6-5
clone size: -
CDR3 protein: CASWGTGGMNTEAFF
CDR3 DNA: TGTGCCAGCTGGGGGACAGGGGGTATGAACACTGAAGCTTTCTTT

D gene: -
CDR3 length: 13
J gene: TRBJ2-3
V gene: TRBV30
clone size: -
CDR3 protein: CAWKYSSTDTQYF
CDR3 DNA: TGTGCCTGGAAATATTCTAGCACAGATACGCAGTATTTT

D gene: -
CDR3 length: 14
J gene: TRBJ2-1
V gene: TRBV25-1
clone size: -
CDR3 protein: CASSEGEGNNEQFF
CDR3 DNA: TGTGCCAGCAGTGAGGGAGAAGGGAACAATGAGCAGTTCTTC

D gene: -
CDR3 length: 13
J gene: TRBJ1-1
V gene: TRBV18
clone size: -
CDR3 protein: CASSLTGRTEAFF
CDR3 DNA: TGTGCCAGCTCACTAACAGGGCGCACTGAAGCTTTCTTT

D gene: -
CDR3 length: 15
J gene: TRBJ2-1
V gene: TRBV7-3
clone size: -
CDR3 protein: CASSLGQGLYNEQFF
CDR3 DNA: TGTGCCAGCAGCTTAGGGCAGGGTCTCTACAATGAGCAGTTCTTC

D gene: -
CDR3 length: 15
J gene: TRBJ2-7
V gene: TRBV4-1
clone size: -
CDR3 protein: CASSQVPGARREQYF
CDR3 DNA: TGCGCCAGCAGCCAAGTACCAGGGGCGCGACGCGAGCAGTACTTC

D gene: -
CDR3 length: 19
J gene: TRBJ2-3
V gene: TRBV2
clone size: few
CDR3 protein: CASSEETGTAGLLTDTQYF
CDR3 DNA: TGTGCCAGCAGTGAGGAAACAGGGACGGCGGGACTACTCACAGATACGCAGTATTTT

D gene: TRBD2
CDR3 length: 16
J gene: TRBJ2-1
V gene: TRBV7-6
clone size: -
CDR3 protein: CASSIHSSGGAYEQFF
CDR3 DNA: TGTGCCAGCAGCATCCACTCTAGCGGGGGGGCATATGAGCAGTTCTTC

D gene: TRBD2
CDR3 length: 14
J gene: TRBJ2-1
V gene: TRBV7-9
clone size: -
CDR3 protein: CASSYERDHNEQFF
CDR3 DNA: TGTGCCAGCAGCTATGAGCGGGACCACAATGAGCAGTTCTTC

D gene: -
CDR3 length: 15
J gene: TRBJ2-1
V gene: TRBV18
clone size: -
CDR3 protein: CASSPLAASYNEQFF
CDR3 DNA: TGTGCCAGCTCACCACTAGCGGCCAGTTACAATGAGCAGTTCTTC

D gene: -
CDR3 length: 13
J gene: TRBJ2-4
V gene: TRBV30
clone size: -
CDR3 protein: CAWEELAKNIQYF
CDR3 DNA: TGTGCCTGGGAAGAGCTAGCCAAAAACATTCAGTACTTC

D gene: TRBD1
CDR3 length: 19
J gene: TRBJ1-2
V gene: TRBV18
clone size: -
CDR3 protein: CASSPLGQGAMSTNYGYTF
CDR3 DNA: TGTGCCAGCTCACCACTAGGACAGGGGGCGATGTCTACTAACTATGGCTACACCTTC

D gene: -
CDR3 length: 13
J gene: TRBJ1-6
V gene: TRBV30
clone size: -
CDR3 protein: CACSPEYNSPLHF
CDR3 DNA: TGTGCCTGCTCCCCGGAGTATAATTCACCCCTCCACTTT

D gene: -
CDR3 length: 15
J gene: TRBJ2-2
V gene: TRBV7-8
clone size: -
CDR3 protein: CASSSFRENTGELFF
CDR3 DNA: TGTGCCAGCAGCTCCTTTCGGGAGAACACCGGGGAGCTGTTTTTT

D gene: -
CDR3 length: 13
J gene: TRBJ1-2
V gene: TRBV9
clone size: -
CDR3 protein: CASSAGRPDGYTF
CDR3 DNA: TGTGCCAGCAGCGCAGGCAGGCCGGATGGCTACACCTTC